Sequencing of this T cell receptor beta chain was carried out in a study of spatial heterogeneity in lung cancer. Study-wide context: Strong correlation was found between tumor-region TCR transcript counts and a T cell module score from matched bulk RNA-seq.

General observations from the study: Tumoral mutation counts were tracked by counts of expanded intratumoral alpha and beta TCRs.

All TCR cDNA molecules were individually tagged with a unique molecular identifier. MiXCR was run by TCRdb on the 5' RACE reads, yielding one entry per CDR3 protein. In the table there are 15,000 or so distinct CDR3 sequences, about 4.5% of which are singletons. Time point denoted: sample taken at primary tumor resection. Germline-derived CDR1 and CDR2 are MNHEY and SMNVEV (reference sequence). The CDR3 sequence is 14 residues long. V shed 6 bases and J shed 8 bases, with 17 bases lying between them. This clonotype was counted many times. Its matching antigen is unknown. The library was built for alpha chains, so this beta chain is an off-target read and its size means little.

The chain employs TRBV27 and TRBJ2-1, with D possibly being TRBD1 (5 bases). Sample: lung tumor tissue, taken at surgery. The receptor was isolated from a female donor with early-stage non-small cell lung cancer. CDR3 DNA: TGTGCCAGCAGCCCGTCGGGCAGGGTTTATGAGCAGTTCTTC. Translated: CASSPSGRVYEQFF.